This T cell receptor (beta chain) was identified during a study of cytomegalovirus exposure and HLA in healthy donors. This clone was detected a few times. Germline CDR1 SGHTA, CDR2 FQGNSA. The CDR3 spans 12 residues. The V and J ends lost 5 bases and 10 bases, in that order; junction bases with no gene match: 5. Primers included in the PCR were 60 Vbeta and 13 Jbeta primers. This table comes from immunoSEQ multiplex PCR, and its TCRdb copy is limited to in-frame clones, with some not included. This table holds about 110,000 clones, about four fifths found once. The rearrangement uses TRBV7-2 and TRBJ2-1, with 7 bases matching TRBD1. The sequence was obtained from a woman aged 45-65 years in good health and CMV-seropositive. The material sequenced was PBMCs. In DNA form, the CDR3 reads TGTGCCAGCAGCCCGGGACAGTTGGAGCAGTTCTTC. The encoded protein is CASSPGQLEQFF.